This T cell receptor beta chain was sequenced for a study of regulatory T cells in long-lasting Graves disease. Study outcomes and limitations: Reduced TCR diversity was observed in persistent Graves' patients versus newly diagnosed patients.

In this sample, this clonotype turned up many times. Its specificity is not known. Building the TCR beta libraries relied on iRepertoire HTBI primers, and CDR3 regions underwent Arm-PCR. In TCRdb, the multiplex PCR reads were re-called with MiXCR into one record per CDR3 protein. The sample lists 550,000 to 650,000 distinct CDR3 sequences; 15% to 20% were seen once. This sample's time point: newly diagnosed GD, antithyroid drugs for less than 3 months. Construction of the TCR library relied on RNA isolated from PBMCs. Graves' disease diagnosis was established per American Thyroid Association guidelines. Another study also made use of these data, one on T cells in Graves' hyperthyroidism and ophthalmopathy.

The specimen was peripheral blood mononuclear cells (PBMCs), collected at new diagnosis, from a patient treated with antithyroid drugs. The sequence was collected from a young man with Graves disease.

CDR3 bases: TGTGCCACCAGCAGAGATCTGGGTGAAGCTTTCTTT. Its protein is CATSRDLGEAFF. This chain uses TRBV15 with TRBJ1-1; D is ambiguous. Germline lookup yields CDR1 LNHNV and CDR2 YYDKDF (reference sequence). The CDR3 loop spans 12 amino acids. The V end lost 0 bases, the J end lost 7 bases, and 6 bases lay between the germline ends.